Below, 18 T cell receptor beta chains from the same sample are listed, as sequenced in a study of identical twins. Each CDR3 protein gets one entry after TCRdb re-called the 5' RACE reads with MiXCR. In the table there are about 700,000 distinct CDR3 sequences, 5.5% to 7.5% of which are singletons. The sequencing input was naive T cells sorted from blood. The receptor source for this set is a man between 18 and 29 years old in good health.

This clonotype was observed a handful of times. The chain employs TRBV7-3 and TRBJ2-1; 8 positions agree with TRBD1. The CDR3 loop spans 15 amino acids. The junction had 6 bases not matched to a gene; V was cut back by 3 bases and J by 5 bases. Germline V gene data show CDR1 as SGHTA and CDR2 as FQGTGA. The CDR3 bases are TGTGCCAGCAGCTTCACTGACAGGGGCGACAATGAGCAGTTCTTC. Translated: CASSFTDRGDNEQFF.

V is TRBV7-6 and J is TRBJ2-1; weak D call: TRBD2 (6 bases). V lost 2 bases to trimming and J lost 9 bases, with 14 bases between them. This CDR3 contains 14 residues. CDR1 SGHVS and CDR2 FNYEAQ come from the germline V gene. DNA for the CDR3: TGTGCCAGCAGCTTAAATATTGCGGGAAGTGAGCAGTTCTTC. Protein product: CASSLNIAGSEQFF.

This clonotype was seen repeatedly, ten times or more. The V and J genes are TRBV10-3 and TRBJ2-3; 7 bases line up with TRBD2. CDR3 size: 16 residues. V shed 8 bases and J 4 bases; nucleotides not matched to a gene: 15. Germline V gene data show CDR1 as ENHRY and CDR2 as SYGVKD. CDR3 sequence: CAISPGGLVPSDTQYF. In DNA form, the CDR3 reads TGTGCCATCTCGCCGGGAGGCCTGGTCCCCTCAGATACGCAGTATTTT.

This clonotype was counted ten times or more. This chain joins TRBV20-1 and TRBJ2-3, with 14 bases matching TRBD2. With 3 bases clipped from V and 1 base from J, the junction kept 0 bases outside the gene matches. This CDR3 is 15 amino acids long. The germline CDR1 and CDR2 sequences are DFQATT and SNEGSKA (reference sequence). This CDR3 is CSARGLAGGTDTQYF. The CDR3 nucleotides are TGCAGTGCTAGGGGACTAGCGGGAGGCACAGATACGCAGTATTTT.

This clonotype was counted many times. The chain carries TRBV29-1 and TRBJ2-1; D is unresolved. The germline V gene encodes CDR1 SQVTM and CDR2 ANQGSEA. The CDR3 runs 11 residues. With 1 base removed from V and 7 bases from J, the gap between germline ends came to 5 bases. The CDR3 loop reads CSVEGQNEQFF. The CDR3 DNA reads as TGCAGCGTTGAAGGGCAGAATGAGCAGTTCTTC.

The sample holds many counts of this clonotype. The genes are TRBV27 and TRBJ2-3, with 13 nucleotides matching TRBD2. The germline gives CDR1 MNHEY, CDR2 SMNVEV (reference sequence). The CDR3 runs 20 residues. V dropped 2 bases and J dropped 0; count of bases not matched to a gene: 11. The CDR3 loop reads CASSLRRLAGGHTSTDTQYF. The CDR3 DNA sequence: TGTGCCAGCAGTTTACGTCGACTAGCGGGAGGACATACTAGCACAGATACGCAGTATTTT.

Only a few counts were recorded for this clonotype. V and J are TRBV21-1 and TRBJ2-7; the table's D gene call, TRBD1, was not cross checked with the DNA. TRBV21-1 has pseudogene status. This CDR3 comprises 16 residues. CDR3 loop: CASSKEIQGSPYEQYF. The CDR3 DNA reads as TGTGCCAGCAGCAAAGAAATACAGGGGTCCCCCTACGAGCAGTACTTC.

This clonotype was picked up a small number of times. This chain links TRBV29-1 with TRBJ2-3; the D call may be TRBD1 or TRBD2 (6 bases each). V dropped 6 bases and J dropped 1 base, with 17 bases sitting between them. Germline V gives CDR1 SQVTM, CDR2 ANQGSEA. The CDR3 is 15 amino acids. The CDR3 spells CSVEPGGRGTDTQYF. In nucleotides, the CDR3 is TGCAGCGTCGAACCCGGGGGCAGGGGCACAGATACGCAGTATTTT.

This clonotype was seen at least ten times. This chain joins TRBV20-1 and TRBJ2-2; maybe TRBD1 (6 bases). The germline V gene has CDR1 DFQATT and CDR2 SNEGSKA (reference sequence). The length of the CDR3 is 14 residues. Trimming cost V 3 bases and J 2 bases, with 10 bases left between them. The chain's CDR3 is CSARKGGNTGELFF. In nucleotides, the CDR3 is TGCAGTGCTAGGAAAGGGGGAAACACCGGGGAGCTGTTTTTT.

On this clonotype itself: This clone may be a read error of a much larger clone one base away. The chain couples TRBV20-1 to TRBJ2-3, with D possibly being TRBD2 (5 bases). CDR1 is DFQATT, CDR2 SNEGSKA, per germline (reference sequence). This CDR3 is built from 12 residues. The V gene lost 8 bases and the J gene lost 4 bases, with 13 bases spanning the gap. CDR3: CSTLLASDTQYF. The CDR3 DNA follows: TGCAGTACCCTTTTAGCGTCAGATACGCAGTATTTT.

The DNA of the CDR3 is TGTGCCAGCAGCTTACTCAGGGGTGAAAAACTGTTTTTT. It encodes CASSLLRGEKLFF. J is TRBJ1-4 and V is TRBV7-2, with D possibly matching TRBD1 (6 bases). This CDR3 has 13 amino acids. CDR1 and CDR2 from the germline V gene are SGHTA and FQGNSA. V lost 2 bases, J lost 7 bases, and 8 bases lay in between. The complete variable domain, with remaining parts taken from reference TRBV7-2 and TRBJ1-4, reads GAGVSQSPSNKVTEKGKDVELRCDPISGHTALYWYRQSLGQGLEFLIYFQGNSAPDKSGLPSDRFSAERTGGSVSTLTIQRTQQEDSAVYLCASSLLRGEKLFFGSGTQLSVL.

This clonotype has a count of ten or more. The V call is TRBV7-3, the J call TRBJ2-7; 8 positions match TRBD2. Germline CDR1 reads SGHTA; CDR2 reads FQGTGA. This CDR3 is 16 amino acids long. Trimming at V came to 0 bases and at J to 3 bases, leaving 7 bases not matched to a gene. The CDR3 sequence: CASSLTRTSRSYEQYF. The CDR3, as DNA: TGTGCCAGCAGCTTAACGCGGACTAGCAGGAGCTACGAGCAGTACTTC.

The sample holds a few counts of this clonotype. This rearrangement joins TRBV10-3 to TRBJ1-5, with D perhaps matching TRBD1 (5 bases). The CDR3 covers 14 residues. V was cut by 4 bases and J by 3 bases, with 10 bases left in between. CDR1 ENHRY and CDR2 SYGVKD come from the germline V gene. The CDR3: CAISVQGPNQPQHF. The CDR3 region has the DNA TGTGCCATCAGTGTTCAGGGCCCCAATCAGCCCCAGCATTTT.

In this sample, this clonotype turned up a few times. V usage is TRBV6-5 and J usage is TRBJ2-7; TRBD1 matches at 7 bases. The germline gives CDR1 MNHEY, CDR2 SVGAGI. The J segment lost 0 bases and the V segment lost 4 bases, leaving 6 bases of the junction unmatched. The CDR3 is made up of 15 amino acids. Here the CDR3 reads CASSFTGQSSYEQYF. The CDR3 nucleotides are TGTGCCAGCAGTTTTACGGGACAGAGCTCCTACGAGCAGTACTTC.

This clonotype was recorded at least ten times. The rearrangement uses TRBV29-1 and TRBJ2-1, with 8 bases aligning to TRBD1. The CDR3 runs 12 residues. J was trimmed by 8 bases and V by 4 bases; bases with no gene match: 4. Germline CDR1 is SQVTM and CDR2 is ANQGSEA. CDR3 sequence: CSVATGAHEQFF. For the CDR3, the DNA is TGCAGCGTTGCGACAGGGGCCCATGAGCAGTTCTTC.

V is TRBV5-1 and J is TRBJ2-5; 7 nucleotides align to TRBD1. With V trimmed by 4 bases and J by 4 bases, 7 bases remained unmatched. Per germline, CDR1 SGHRS and CDR2 YFSETQ. CDR3 length: 14 residues. DNA of the CDR3: TGCGCCAGCAGCGTGGGACAGTTGGGAGAGACCCAGTACTTC. This translates into CASSVGQLGETQYF.

The rearrangement joins TRBV7-9 to TRBJ1-2; no firm D call. Trimming removed 1 base from V and 5 bases from J, with 17 bases in between. CDR3 size: 16 residues. The V gene's germline CDR1 is SEHNR and CDR2 FQNEAQ (reference sequence). The DNA for the CDR3 is TGTGCCAGCAGCTTAGGACTTACTGTCGGTCGGTATGGCTACACCTTC. Translating it yields CASSLGLTVGRYGYTF.

This clonotype was counted between two and nine times. The V and J genes are TRBV18 and TRBJ2-2; a weak D match, TRBD2 (6 bases). The CDR3 totals 15 residues. V was clipped by 6 bases and J by 1 base, with 12 bases between them. Germline V gene sequence: CDR1 KGHSH, CDR2 LQKENI. This CDR3 is CASSFKEGNTGELFF. CDR3 sequence (DNA): TGTGCCAGCTCGTTTAAGGAGGGGAACACCGGGGAGCTGTTTTTT.